This entry lists 18 T cell receptor beta chains sequenced from one sample in a study of beta chain features in type 1 diabetes. Overall study findings and caveats: Shortening that was moderate but significant affected the TCRB CDR3s of Type 1 diabetes patients in all four CD4+ subsets.

Antigen specificity for these receptors is unknown. As every portion of the isolated RNA was reverse transcribed, the sequencing read expressed TCRB transcripts. Produced via immunoSEQ multiplex PCR; TCRdb's table is partial and in-frame only. The data contain approximately 170,000 clones, around 7.9% of them singletons. Sequencing was performed on central memory CD4+ T cells from blood. The receptors originated from a man aged 18-30 years with type 1 diabetes.

This rearrangement joins TRBV27 to TRBJ2-7; D is ambiguous. From germline, CDR1 is MNHEY and CDR2 SMNVEV (reference sequence). This CDR3 spans 14 amino acids. With 5 bases removed from V and 6 bases from J, the gap between germline ends came to 17 bases. CDR3 amino acids: CASSPSRLLGEQYF. The DNA of the CDR3 is TGTGCCAGCAGTCCATCGAGGCTCCTTGGCGAGCAGTACTTC.

The chain is built from TRBV11-2 and TRBJ1-2; 8 bases agree with TRBD1. CDR3 size: 14 residues. Trimming cost V 4 bases and J 6 bases; bases outside gene matches: 7. CDR1 SGHAT and CDR2 FQNNGV come from the germline V gene. The CDR3, as DNA: TGTGCCAGCAGCTGGGGACAGGTCTCGAATGGCTACACCTTC. As protein: CASSWGQVSNGYTF.

The CDR3 region is CASSYMASGTDTQYF. CDR3 sequence (DNA): TGTGCCAGCAGTTACATGGCTAGCGGCACAGATACGCAGTATTTT. The V gene is TRBV6-6, the J gene TRBJ2-3; possible D gene TRBD2, 6 bases. The CDR3 runs 15 residues. Germline values: CDR1 MNHNY, CDR2 SVGAGI (reference sequence). Between the trimmed V and J ends, which lost 2 bases and 1 base, there was a span of 10 bases.

This clone was picked up a small number of times. The V gene is TRBV5-1, the J gene TRBJ2-7; D may be TRBD1 (6 bases). This CDR3 contains 14 residues. Germline CDR1 SGHRS, CDR2 YFSETQ. V dropped 4 bases and J dropped 6 bases, with 17 bases sitting between them. Here the CDR3 DNA reads TGCGCCAGCAGCACAGGGACACTAGGACTCGAGCAGTACTTC. Its translation: CASSTGTLGLEQYF.

The chain has TRBV5-4 and TRBJ1-1, with D hard to call. CDR3 length equals 11 residues. Germline V gene data show CDR1 as SGHNT and CDR2 as YYREEE (reference sequence). V lost 0 bases and J 7 bases, leaving 4 bases between the germline ends. The CDR3 DNA follows: TGTGCCAGCAGCTTGGACAGTGAAGCTTTCTTT. It encodes CASSLDSEAFF.

This clone showed up just a few times. The same CDR3 is also encoded by other DNA sequences in this sample. This rearrangement joins TRBV9 to TRBJ2-2; D remains unclear. The V end was cut by 0 bases, the J end by 1 base, with 4 bases between. CDR1 is SGDLS, CDR2 YYNGEE, per germline. There are 14 residues in the CDR3. DNA for the CDR3: TGTGCCAGCAGCGTAGCTGTGAACACCGGGGAGCTGTTTTTT. Translation: CASSVAVNTGELFF.

This sequence joins TRBV11-2 and TRBJ2-1; unclear D gene. CDR3 length: 14 amino acids. Trimming removed 0 bases from V and 6 bases from J, with 9 bases in between. Germline V gives CDR1 SGHAT, CDR2 FQNNGV. This chain's CDR3 is CASSLEHPSNEQFF. CDR3 in DNA: TGTGCCAGCAGCTTAGAACATCCCAGCAATGAGCAGTTCTTC.

The genes are TRBV27 and TRBJ2-3, with 12 bases identical to TRBD2. V was clipped by 2 bases and J by 2 bases; unmatched bases: 11. From germline, CDR1 is MNHEY and CDR2 SMNVEV (reference sequence). The CDR3 length is 19 residues. The CDR3 loop reads CASSLRGASGRANTDTQYF. The CDR3 bases are TGTGCCAGCAGTTTACGAGGAGCTAGCGGGAGGGCCAACACAGATACGCAGTATTTT.

The chain couples TRBV27 to TRBJ1-5; D is unclear. V lost 8 bases, J lost 15 bases, and 29 bases lay in between. Germline values: CDR1 MNHEY, CDR2 SMNVEV (reference sequence). The CDR3 totals 15 residues. CDR3 in DNA: TGTGCCAGCTTTACCATAATAGGGCTTCGGAGGGTTTGGCATTTT. This codes for CASFTIIGLRRVWHF.

This clone occurred a few times. The chain couples TRBV2 to TRBJ2-3; 8 bases line up with TRBD2. The CDR3 loop spans 16 amino acids. The V gene's germline CDR1 is SNHLY and CDR2 FYNNEI. The V and J ends lost 4 bases and 4 bases, in that order; junction bases with no gene match: 10. Written as DNA, the CDR3 is TGTGCCAGCAGTGTACTGGGCGGGGGGAGCGCAGATACGCAGTATTTT. Its translation is CASSVLGGGSADTQYF. The full variable domain, in which reference TRBV2 and TRBJ2-3 provide the parts outside the CDR3, is EPEVTQTPSHQVTQMGQEVILRCVPISNHLYFYWYRQILGQKVEFLVSFYNNEISEKSEIFDDQFSVERPDGSNFTLKIRSTKLEDSAMYFCASSVLGGGSADTQYFGPGTRLTVL.

The sample holds a few counts of this clone. The junction departs from the called germline gene at one end, perhaps through a read error. V and J are TRBV20-1 and TRBJ2-7; D is perhaps TRBD1 (6 bases). This CDR3 is 11 amino acids long. Germline CDR1 is DFQATT and CDR2 is SNEGSKA (reference sequence). The DNA for the CDR3 is TGCAGTGCGGAAGGTGGCCAGGGGAAAGGGTTC. Protein: CSAEGGQGKGF.

The rearrangement uses TRBV9 and TRBJ2-3; D call uncertain. CDR3 length equals 14 residues. Germline loops: CDR1 SGDLS, CDR2 YYNGEE. Trimming stripped 1 base from V and 3 bases from J, with 9 bases between. The CDR3 DNA reads TGTGCCAGCAGCGTAAAAACGAGAACAGATACGCAGTATTTT. This translates into CASSVKTRTDTQYF.

V usage is TRBV2 and J usage is TRBJ2-5; TRBD2 agrees at 8 bases. V lost 6 bases and J lost 5; bases outside the gene matches: 11. This CDR3 spans 15 amino acids. The germline V gene encodes CDR1 SNHLY and CDR2 FYNNEI. This CDR3 reads CASRITGGAGETQYF. The CDR3 coding sequence is TGTGCCAGCAGGATAACCGGGGGGGCCGGGGAGACCCAGTACTTC.

This clone was detected ten times or more. The V and J genes are TRBV9 and TRBJ2-3, with TRBD2 matching over 10 bases. J lost 3 bases, V lost 2 bases, and 9 bases had no gene match. This CDR3 is 17 amino acids long. CDR1 is SGDLS, CDR2 YYNGEE, per germline. The CDR3 here is CASSVGRNSGGTDTQYF. The CDR3, as DNA: TGTGCCAGCAGCGTTGGTCGCAATAGCGGGGGGACAGATACGCAGTATTTT.

The chain's CDR3 is CASSLKRLALGETQYF. The CDR3 nucleotides read TGTGCCAGCAGCTTGAAGCGACTAGCGCTAGGAGAGACCCAGTACTTC. V gene TRBV5-5 combines with J gene TRBJ2-5, with 8 positions matching TRBD2. Germline CDR1 SGHKS, CDR2 YYEKEE (reference sequence). The length of the CDR3 is 16 residues. V was pared by 1 base and J by 4 bases, with 9 bases of the junction left unmatched.

This chain uses TRBV15 with TRBJ2-3; D is perhaps TRBD2 (5 bases). The CDR3 has 13 residues. Per the germline V gene, CDR1 is LNHNV and CDR2 is YYDKDF (reference sequence). V dropped 8 bases and J dropped 2 bases, with 11 bases sitting between them. The CDR3 region has the DNA TGTGCCACCCGGGAACTTACCACAGATACGCAGTATTTT. This translates into CATRELTTDTQYF.

The V call is TRBV28, the J call TRBJ1-2, with D perhaps matching TRBD1 (5 bases). The V end lost 2 bases, the J end lost 4 bases, and 20 bases lay between the germline ends. This CDR3 contains 17 residues. Germline CDR1 MDHEN, CDR2 SYDVKM. The CDR3 region is CASSLGGRGDRTYGYTF. CDR3 sequence (DNA): TGTGCCAGCAGTTTAGGAGGGCGGGGGGACCGGACCTATGGCTACACCTTC.

This clone was found many times. The chain links TRBV18 to TRBJ2-4, with D uncertain. This CDR3 contains 18 residues. Germline V gene lookup returns CDR1 KGHSH and CDR2 LQKENI. V lost 1 base, J lost 0 bases, and 16 bases lay in between. The CDR3 loop reads CASSPLRSSALAKNIQYF. Here the CDR3 DNA reads TGTGCCAGCTCACCACTAAGGTCGAGCGCGTTAGCCAAAAACATTCAGTACTTC.